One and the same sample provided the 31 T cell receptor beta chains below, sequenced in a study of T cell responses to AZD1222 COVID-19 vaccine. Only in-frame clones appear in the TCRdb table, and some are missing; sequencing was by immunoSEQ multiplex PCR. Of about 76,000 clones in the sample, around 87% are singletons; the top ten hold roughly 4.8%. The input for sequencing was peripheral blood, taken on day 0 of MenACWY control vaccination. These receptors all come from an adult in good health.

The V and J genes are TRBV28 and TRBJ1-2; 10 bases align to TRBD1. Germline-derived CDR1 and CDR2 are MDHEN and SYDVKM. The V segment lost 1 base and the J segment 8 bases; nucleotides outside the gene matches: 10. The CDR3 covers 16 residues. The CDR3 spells CASSLLRTGGEGGYTF. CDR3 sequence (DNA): TGTGCCAGCAGTTTATTGAGGACAGGGGGAGAGGGGGGCTACACCTTC.

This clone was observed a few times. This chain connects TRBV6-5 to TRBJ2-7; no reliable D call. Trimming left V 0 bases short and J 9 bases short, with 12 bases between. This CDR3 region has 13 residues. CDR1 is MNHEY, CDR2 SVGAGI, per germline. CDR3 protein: CASSYSKERGQYF. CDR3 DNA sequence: TGTGCCAGCAGTTACTCGAAGGAGCGAGGGCAGTACTTC.

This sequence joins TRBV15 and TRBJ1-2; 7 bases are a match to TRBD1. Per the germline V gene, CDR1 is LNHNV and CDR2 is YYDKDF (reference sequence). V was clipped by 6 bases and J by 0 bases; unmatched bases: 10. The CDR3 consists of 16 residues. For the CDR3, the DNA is TGTGCCACCAGAGTTGAGGGGGCTTATCCTAACTATGGCTACACCTTC. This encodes CATRVEGAYPNYGYTF.

The CDR3 DNA sequence: TGTGCCATGTCGGTACAGGGGACATATAACGCCTACGAGCAGTACTTC. Protein product: CAMSVQGTYNAYEQYF. This chain joins TRBV10-3 and TRBJ2-7; 7 bases match TRBD1. Per germline, CDR1 ENHRY and CDR2 SYGVKD. This CDR3 has 16 residues. Trimming removed 9 bases from V and 2 bases from J; junction bases left unmatched: 16.

The CDR3, as DNA: TGTGCCAGCAGCCTAGATCCGGGACAGGGAGGGCGCAATCAGCCCCAGCATTTT. Translated, it gives CASSLDPGQGGRNQPQHF. The rearrangement uses TRBV7-9 and TRBJ1-5; 9 bases are shared with TRBD1. Germline V lookup: CDR1 SEHNR, CDR2 FQNEAQ (reference sequence). CDR3 length: 18 amino acids. The V gene end was trimmed by 5 bases and the J gene end by 2 bases; junction bases not matched to a gene: 13.

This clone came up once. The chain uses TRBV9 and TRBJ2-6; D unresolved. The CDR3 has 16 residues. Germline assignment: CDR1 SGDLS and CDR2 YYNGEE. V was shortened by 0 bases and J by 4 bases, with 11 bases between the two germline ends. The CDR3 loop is CASSVASGSGANVLTF. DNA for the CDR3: TGTGCCAGCAGCGTAGCTAGTGGATCCGGGGCCAACGTCCTGACTTTC.

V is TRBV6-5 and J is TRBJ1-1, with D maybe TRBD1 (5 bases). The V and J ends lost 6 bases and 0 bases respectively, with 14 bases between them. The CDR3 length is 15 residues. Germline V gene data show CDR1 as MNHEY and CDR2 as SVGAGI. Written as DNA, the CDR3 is TGTGCCAGCAGCCCCCCGGGGGGAATGAACACTGAAGCTTTCTTT. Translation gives CASSPPGGMNTEAFF.

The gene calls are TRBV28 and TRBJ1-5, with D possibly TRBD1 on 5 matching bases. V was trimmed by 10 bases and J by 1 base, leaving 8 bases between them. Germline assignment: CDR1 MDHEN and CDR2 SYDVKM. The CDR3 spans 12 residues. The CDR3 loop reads CAMQGSNQPQHF. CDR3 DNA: TGTGCCATGCAGGGAAGCAATCAGCCCCAGCATTTT.

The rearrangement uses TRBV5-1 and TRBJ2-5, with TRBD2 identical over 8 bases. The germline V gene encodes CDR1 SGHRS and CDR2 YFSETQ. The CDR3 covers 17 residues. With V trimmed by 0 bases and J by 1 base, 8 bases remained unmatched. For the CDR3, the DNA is TGCGCCAGCAGCTTGGCCCCAGCGGGAGCATCCCAAGAGACCCAGTACTTC. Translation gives CASSLAPAGASQETQYF.

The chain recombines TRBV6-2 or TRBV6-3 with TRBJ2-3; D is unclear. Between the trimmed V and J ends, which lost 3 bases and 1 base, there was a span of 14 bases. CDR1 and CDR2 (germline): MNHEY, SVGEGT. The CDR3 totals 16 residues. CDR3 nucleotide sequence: TGTGCCAGCAGTTATCCTGTTGTAATTGGCACAGATACGCAGTATTTT. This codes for CASSYPVVIGTDTQYF.

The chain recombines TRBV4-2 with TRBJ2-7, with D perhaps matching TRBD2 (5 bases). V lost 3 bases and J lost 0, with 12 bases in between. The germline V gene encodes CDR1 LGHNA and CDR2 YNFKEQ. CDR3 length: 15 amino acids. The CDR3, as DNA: TGTGCCAGCAGCCAGATACGGGGAGACTCCTACGAGCAGTACTTC. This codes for CASSQIRGDSYEQYF.

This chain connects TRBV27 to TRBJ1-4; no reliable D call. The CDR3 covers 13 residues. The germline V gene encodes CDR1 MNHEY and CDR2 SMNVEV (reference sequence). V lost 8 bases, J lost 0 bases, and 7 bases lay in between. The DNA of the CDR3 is TGTGCCAGCGGACTTGCAACTAATGAAAAACTGTTTTTT. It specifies CASGLATNEKLFF.

The CDR3 coding sequence is TGTGCCAGCAGCATCCGGGACGGGGCGGGTGGAAACACCATATATTTT. The encoded protein is CASSIRDGAGGNTIYF. The rearrangement links TRBV13 to TRBJ1-3; D is possibly TRBD1 (5 bases). The V and J ends lost 5 bases and 3 bases respectively, with 17 bases between them. CDR1 and CDR2 from the germline V gene are PRHDT and FYEKMQ (reference sequence). The CDR3 length is 16 residues.

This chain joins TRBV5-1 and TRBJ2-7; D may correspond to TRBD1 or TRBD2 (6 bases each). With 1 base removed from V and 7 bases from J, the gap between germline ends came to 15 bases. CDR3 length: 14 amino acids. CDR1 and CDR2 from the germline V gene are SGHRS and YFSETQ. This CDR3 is CASSLFSGAGEQYF. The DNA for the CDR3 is TGCGCCAGCAGCTTGTTTTCGGGGGCCGGGGAGCAGTACTTC.

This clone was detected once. In DNA, the CDR3 is TGTGCCAGCAGCTTGGGTTTCTCTGGAAACACCATATATTTT. Translation: CASSLGFSGNTIYF. The chain recombines TRBV5-5 with TRBJ1-3; D remains unclear. Germline CDR1 SGHKS, CDR2 YYEKEE (reference sequence). The CDR3 sequence is 14 residues long. Between the trimmed V and J ends, which lost 0 bases and 0 bases, there was a span of 4 bases.

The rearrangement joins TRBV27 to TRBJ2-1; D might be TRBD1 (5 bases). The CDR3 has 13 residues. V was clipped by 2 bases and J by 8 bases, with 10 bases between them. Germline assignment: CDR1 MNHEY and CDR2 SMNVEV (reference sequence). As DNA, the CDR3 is TGTGCCAGCAGTTTACAGGGATGGTATGAGCAGTTCTTC. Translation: CASSLQGWYEQFF.

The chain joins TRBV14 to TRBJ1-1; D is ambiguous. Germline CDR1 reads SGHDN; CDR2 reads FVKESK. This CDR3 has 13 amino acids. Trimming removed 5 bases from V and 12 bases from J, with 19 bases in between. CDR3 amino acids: CASSFGFMEGTFF. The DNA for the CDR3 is TGTGCCAGCAGCTTCGGGTTCATGGAGGGAACTTTCTTT.

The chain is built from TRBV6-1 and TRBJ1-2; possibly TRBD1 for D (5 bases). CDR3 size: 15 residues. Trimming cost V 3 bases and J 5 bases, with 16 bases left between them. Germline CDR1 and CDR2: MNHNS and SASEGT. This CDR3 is CASSDSRWDGYGYTF. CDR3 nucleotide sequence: TGTGCCAGCAGTGATAGTCGTTGGGACGGTTATGGCTACACCTTC.

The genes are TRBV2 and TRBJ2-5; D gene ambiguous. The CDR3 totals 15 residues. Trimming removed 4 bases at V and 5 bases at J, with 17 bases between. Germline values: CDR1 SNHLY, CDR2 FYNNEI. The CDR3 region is CASSVGRSVSETQYF. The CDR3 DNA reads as TGTGCCAGCAGTGTTGGCAGGAGCGTGAGTGAGACCCAGTACTTC.

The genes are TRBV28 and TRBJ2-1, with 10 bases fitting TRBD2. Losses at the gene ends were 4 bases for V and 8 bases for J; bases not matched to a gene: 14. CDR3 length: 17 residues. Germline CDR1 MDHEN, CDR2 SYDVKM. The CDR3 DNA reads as TGTGCCAGCAGTTACTCGGTGCTAGCGGGAGTGAGGGATGAGCAGTTCTTC. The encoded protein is CASSYSVLAGVRDEQFF.

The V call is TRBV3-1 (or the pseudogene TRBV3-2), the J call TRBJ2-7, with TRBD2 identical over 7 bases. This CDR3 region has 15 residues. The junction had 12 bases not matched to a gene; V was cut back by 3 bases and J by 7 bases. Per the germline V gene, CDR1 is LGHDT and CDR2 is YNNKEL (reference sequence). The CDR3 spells CASSHGGGKPLEQYF. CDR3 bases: TGTGCCAGCAGCCACGGGGGAGGGAAACCCCTTGAGCAGTACTTC.

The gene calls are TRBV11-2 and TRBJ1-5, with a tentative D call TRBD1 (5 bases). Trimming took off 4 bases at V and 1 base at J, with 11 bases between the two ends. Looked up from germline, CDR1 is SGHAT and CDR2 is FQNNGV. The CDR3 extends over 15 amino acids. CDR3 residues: CASSWSGQSNQPQHF. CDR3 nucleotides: TGTGCCAGCAGCTGGTCGGGGCAGAGCAATCAGCCCCAGCATTTT.

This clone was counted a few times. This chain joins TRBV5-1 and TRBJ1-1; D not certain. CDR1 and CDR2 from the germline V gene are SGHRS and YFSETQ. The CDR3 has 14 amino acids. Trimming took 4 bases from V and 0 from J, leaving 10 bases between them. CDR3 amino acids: CASSPQSLNTEAFF. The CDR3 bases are TGCGCCAGCAGCCCGCAGTCCCTGAACACTGAAGCTTTCTTT.

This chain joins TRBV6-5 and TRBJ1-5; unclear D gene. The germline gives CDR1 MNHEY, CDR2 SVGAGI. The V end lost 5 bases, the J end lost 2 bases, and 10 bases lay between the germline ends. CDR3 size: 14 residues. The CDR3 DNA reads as TGTGCCAGCAGTCAGTGGAGGGGCAATCAGCCCCAGCATTTT. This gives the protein CASSQWRGNQPQHF.

In nucleotides, the CDR3 is TGCGCCAGCAGCCAAGATCTCGGGGTAAGAGGCGCCTACGAGCAGTACTTC. Protein product: CASSQDLGVRGAYEQYF. The V gene is TRBV4-3, the J gene TRBJ2-7; weak D call: TRBD2 (5 bases). The CDR3 runs 17 residues. V gave up 0 bases and J gave up 2 bases, with 17 bases separating them. Germline lookup yields CDR1 LGHNA and CDR2 YSLEER.

CDR3 amino acids: CASSVAGGRGEKLFF. In DNA, the CDR3 is TGTGCCAGCAGCGTTGCAGGGGGCAGGGGTGAAAAACTGTTTTTT. The chain joins TRBV9 to TRBJ1-4; 8 bases map to TRBD1. Per the germline V gene, CDR1 is SGDLS and CDR2 is YYNGEE. This CDR3 is 15 amino acids long. Germline trimming cut 2 bases from V and 7 bases from J; bases unmatched to any gene: 7.

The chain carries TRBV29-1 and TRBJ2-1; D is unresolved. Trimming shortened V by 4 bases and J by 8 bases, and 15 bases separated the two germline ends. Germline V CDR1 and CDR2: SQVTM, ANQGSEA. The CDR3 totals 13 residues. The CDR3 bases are TGCAGCGTTGGTCGGCTACCGGGCGATGAGCAGTTCTTC. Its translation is CSVGRLPGDEQFF.

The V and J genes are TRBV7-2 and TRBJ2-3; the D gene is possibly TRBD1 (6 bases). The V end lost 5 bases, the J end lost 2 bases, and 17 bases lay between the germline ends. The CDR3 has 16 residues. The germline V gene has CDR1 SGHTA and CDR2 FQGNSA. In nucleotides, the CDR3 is TGTGCCAGCAGCCCGATGGGTAGGGGGAACACAGATACGCAGTATTTT. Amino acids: CASSPMGRGNTDTQYF.

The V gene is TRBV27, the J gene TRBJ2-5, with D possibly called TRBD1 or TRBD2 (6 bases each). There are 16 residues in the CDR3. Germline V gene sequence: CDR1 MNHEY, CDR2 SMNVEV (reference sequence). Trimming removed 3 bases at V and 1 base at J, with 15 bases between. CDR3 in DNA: TGTGCCAGCAGTTTTGGGGGGTCAGGGGTCCAAGAGACCCAGTACTTC. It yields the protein CASSFGGSGVQETQYF.

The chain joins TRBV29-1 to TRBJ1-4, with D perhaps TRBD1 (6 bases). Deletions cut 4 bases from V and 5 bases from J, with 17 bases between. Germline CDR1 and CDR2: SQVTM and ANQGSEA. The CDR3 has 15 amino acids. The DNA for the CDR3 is TGCAGCGTTGGGTCCTCAACAGGGATAAATGAAAAACTGTTTTTT. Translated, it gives CSVGSSTGINEKLFF.

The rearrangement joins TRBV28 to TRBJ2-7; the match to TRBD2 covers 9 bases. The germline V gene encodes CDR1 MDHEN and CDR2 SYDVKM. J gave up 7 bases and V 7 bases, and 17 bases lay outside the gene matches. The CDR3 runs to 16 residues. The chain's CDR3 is CASIKTSGLIRGEQYF. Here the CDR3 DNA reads TGTGCCAGCATTAAGACTAGCGGACTGATCCGGGGGGAGCAGTACTTC.